The clone carrying this T cell receptor beta chain was seen a few times. Its antigen is unidentified. The J segment lost 5 bases and the V segment lost 2 bases, leaving 4 bases of the junction unmatched. Germline values: CDR1 SGHDT, CDR2 YYEEEE. The CDR3 totals 14 residues. Researchers ran the PCR with 60 Vbeta and 13 Jbeta primers. TCRdb's table, derived via immunoSEQ multiplex PCR, lists solely in-frame clones and lacks some. The sample lists more than 90,000 clones, around four fifths seen once, with around 0.76% in the top ten. The sample is drawn from a study of cytomegalovirus exposure and HLA in healthy donors. Whole-study results and caveats: In vitro checks showed that a few CMV-associated chains really do target CMV antigens. Highest at DRB1 and lowest at HLA-C, TCR association rates differed among HLA loci in a later analysis.

This chain links TRBV5-6 with TRBJ2-1, with 7 nucleotides matching TRBD1. This clonotype was obtained from a woman aged 55-70 years in good health and CMV-seronegative. Specimen: PBMCs. The CDR3 region has the DNA TGTGCCAGCAGCTTCTACGACAGGGACAATGAGCAGTTCTTC. Residues: CASSFYDRDNEQFF.